This T cell receptor (beta chain) was recovered during a study of shared clonotypes between healthy human individuals. About this clone: As yet, its antigen is unknown.

Produced via immunoSEQ multiplex PCR; TCRdb's table is partial and in-frame only. The sample records hundreds of thousands of clones, around 96% being singletons. Positive CCR7 selection of CD45RO-negative cells yielded the naive CD8 cells, and terminally differentiated effector memory CD45RA+ cells were excluded. The study's findings and limits: Memory subsets generally showed smaller estimated richness than naive subsets did.

The CDR3 totals 13 residues. V was cut by 3 bases and J by 8 bases, with 14 bases left in between. Germline CDR1 SQVTM, CDR2 ANQGSEA. Specimen: naive CD8+ T cells sorted from blood. The chain combines TRBV29-1 with TRBJ2-1; D ambiguous. This receptor was obtained from a man aged 30-40 years in good health. CDR3 protein: CSVDPEGFDEQFF. The CDR3 region has the DNA TGCAGCGTTGATCCGGAAGGCTTTGATGAGCAGTTCTTC.